This T cell receptor beta chain derives from a study of blood T cell repertoires in COVID-19. Study background: Acute and convalescent COVID-19 samples came from the United States, Italy and Spain. PBMCs, B-cell-depleted T cells, or T cells were the source of the cDNA or gDNA that made up the material.

Original methodology: Reference gene primer amplification in the assay estimated nucleated cell counts. Here immunoSEQ multiplex PCR was the method, and the copy in TCRdb shows in-frame clones only, minus some. Clone size and V and J calls were adopted from that table, with D and trimming inferred from the DNA. The table shows under 200,000 clones, with around nine tenths occurring only once. The V gene lost 0 bases and the J gene lost 4 bases, with 12 bases spanning the gap. CDR3 length equals 16 residues. Germline CDR1 is LGHNT and CDR2 is FRNRAP. The rearrangement uses TRBV12-5 and TRBJ1-4, with unresolved D. The sequenced sample was peripheral blood. This clonotype originated in a middle-aged man with active or convalescent COVID-19. The CDR3 here is CASGLVSNFFNEKLFF. In nucleotides, the CDR3 is TGTGCTAGTGGTTTGGTATCTAACTTTTTTAATGAAAAACTGTTTTTT. The full variable domain, completed using reference TRBV12-5 and TRBJ1-4, is DARVTQTPRHKVTEMGQEVTMRCQPILGHNTVFWYRQTMMQGLELLAYFRNRAPLDDSGMPKDRFSAEMPDATLATLKIQPSEPRDSAVYFCASGLVSNFFNEKLFFGSGTQLSVL.